This T cell receptor beta chain is from a study of human T cells and chemical hapten exposure. TCRdb reprocessed the RACE reads with MiXCR, giving one entry per CDR3 protein. The table has approximately 96,000 distinct CDR3 sequences, 7.5% to 10% seen once; the top ten hold 2% to 2.5%. The ends were cut back, 0 bases at V and 5 bases at J, with 11 bases in the middle. This CDR3 has 15 amino acids. CDR1 SGDLS and CDR2 YYNGEE come from the germline V gene. Time point specified: patch test 2, 6 weeks after DPC sensitization. Treatment described: therapeutic diphenylcyclopropenone sensitization with weekly scalp DPC.

The sequencing here drew on whole blood, taken in connection with sensitization to the hapten diphenylcyclopropenone (DPC). The gene calls are TRBV9 and TRBJ2-2; D is uncertain. The TCR comes from a woman aged 40-49 years with alopecia areata. Some clones in this sample may be carry-over from other donors' samples. The CDR3: CASSVEGYDTGELFF. CDR3 DNA: TGTGCCAGCAGCGTAGAAGGGTATGATACCGGGGAGCTGTTTTTT.